These 12 T cell receptor beta chains originate from one sample sequenced in a study of blood T cell repertoires in COVID-19. Assay: immunoSEQ multiplex PCR; the TCRdb copy retains only in-frame clones and omits some. The data contain 150,000 or so clones, more than 60% of them singletons. Sequenced: peripheral blood. The source of these receptors is a woman in her fifties or sixties with active or convalescent COVID-19.

The CDR3 DNA sequence: TGTGCCTGGAGCCCGAACAGGGGGCCCCACGAGCAGTACTTC. This encodes CAWSPNRGPHEQYF. The V call is TRBV30, the J call TRBJ2-7; 9 bases match TRBD1. The CDR3 has 14 amino acids. J gave up 5 bases and V 3 bases, and 8 bases lay outside the gene matches. CDR1 and CDR2 from the germline V gene are GTSNPN and SVGIG (reference sequence).

The chain joins TRBV5-8 to TRBJ1-6, with TRBD1 as a possible D gene (5 bases). The ends were cut back, 7 bases at V and 4 bases at J, with 15 bases in the middle. Germline loops: CDR1 SGHTS, CDR2 YDEGEE. This CDR3 has 15 residues. As DNA, the CDR3 is TGTGCCAGCCATTTAGGAGGGGTGTATAATTCACCCCTCCACTTT. Amino acids: CASHLGGVYNSPLHF.

This clone was seen many times. The chain has TRBV12-3 or TRBV12-4 and TRBJ2-1, with D possibly TRBD2 on 5 matching bases. This CDR3 region has 13 residues. Trimming cost V 8 bases and J 6 bases, with 14 bases left between them. The CDR3 spells CASLRSAGNEQFF. Written as DNA, the CDR3 is TGTGCCAGCCTAAGGTCTGCGGGCAATGAGCAGTTCTTC.

The chain couples TRBV6-2 or TRBV6-3 to TRBJ1-2; no firm D call. CDR1 is MNHEY and CDR2 is SVGEGT in the germline V gene. V was cut by 6 bases and J by 2 bases, with 19 bases left in between. This CDR3 contains 16 residues. This CDR3 reads CASSPLMGRSNYGYTF. CDR3 coding DNA: TGTGCCAGCAGCCCCCTGATGGGGAGATCAAACTATGGCTACACCTTC.

The chain carries TRBV7-9 and TRBJ2-6, with 8 bases that match TRBD1. The germline CDR1 and CDR2 sequences are SEHNR and FQNEAQ (reference sequence). This CDR3 has 17 residues. Trimming took 8 bases from V and 2 from J; bases not matched to a gene: 11. CDR3: CASVTGTGGAGANVLTF. CDR3 sequence (DNA): TGTGCCAGCGTAACCGGGACAGGAGGAGCTGGGGCCAACGTCCTGACTTTC.

V gene TRBV7-9 combines with J gene TRBJ2-1, with TRBD2 matching 8 bases. Germline trimming cut 6 bases from V and 12 bases from J; bases unmatched to any gene: 13. Germline V gene lookup returns CDR1 SEHNR and CDR2 FQNEAQ (reference sequence). The length of the CDR3 is 14 residues. The CDR3 bases are TGTGCCAGCAGACTAGGTCCAGCGGGAGAGGGGCAGTTCTTC. Protein sequence: CASRLGPAGEGQFF.

This rearrangement joins TRBV7-2 to TRBJ1-5; 7 bases line up with TRBD1. The CDR3 runs 15 residues. J was trimmed by 5 bases and V by 5 bases; bases with no gene match: 9. Germline V gene sequence: CDR1 SGHTA, CDR2 FQGNSA. CDR3 loop: CASSPRTGGDQPQHF. The CDR3 DNA is TGTGCCAGCAGCCCCCGGACAGGCGGGGATCAGCCCCAGCATTTT.

This clone was seen a few times. The V call is TRBV6-6, the J call TRBJ1-4; the D is unclear. Trimming pared 5 bases from V and 10 bases from J, leaving 20 bases between. From germline, CDR1 is MNHNY and CDR2 SVGAGI (reference sequence). CDR3 size: 15 residues. The CDR3 loop is CASSRSGLGLAKLFF. DNA for the CDR3: TGTGCCAGCAGTCGATCAGGACTGGGATTGGCAAAACTGTTTTTT.

The V gene is TRBV9, the J gene TRBJ1-5; D not resolved. Germline loops: CDR1 SGDLS, CDR2 YYNGEE. V was shortened by 0 bases and J by 5 bases, with 6 bases between the two germline ends. This CDR3 is 13 amino acids long. The CDR3 DNA reads TGTGCCAGCAGCGTAGATAGTGATCAGCCCCAGCATTTT. Translating gives CASSVDSDQPQHF.

This rearrangement joins TRBV27 to TRBJ1-3; D is unresolved. Trimming took 6 bases from V and 6 from J, leaving 12 bases between them. Looked up from germline, CDR1 is MNHEY and CDR2 is SMNVEV (reference sequence). This CDR3 contains 13 residues. This CDR3 reads CASSVPPQNTIYF. The CDR3, as DNA: TGTGCCAGCAGCGTCCCTCCACAAAACACCATATATTTT.

This clone was seen only once. V and J are TRBV28 and TRBJ2-3; TRBD1 aligns across 9 bases. This CDR3 comprises 14 residues. V lost 4 bases to trimming and J lost 1 base; unmatched junction nucleotides: 0. Germline lookup yields CDR1 MDHEN and CDR2 SYDVKM. The CDR3 DNA follows: TGTGCCAGCAGTTGGACAGGGGGCACAGATACGCAGTATTTT. Residues: CASSWTGGTDTQYF. The full variable domain, in which reference TRBV28 and TRBJ2-3 provide the parts outside the CDR3, is DVKVTQSSRYLVKRTGEKVFLECVQDMDHENMFWYRQDPGLGLRLIYFSYDVKMKEKGDIPEGYSVSREKKERFSLILESASTNQTSMYLCASSWTGGTDTQYFGPGTRLTVL.

The CDR3 sequence: CATDRRDRDEQFF. The CDR3 DNA follows: TGTGCCACGGACAGGAGAGATAGGGATGAGCAGTTCTTC. V is TRBV30 and J is TRBJ2-1; 7 bases align to TRBD1. Germline V gives CDR1 GTSNPN, CDR2 SVGIG (reference sequence). The V segment lost 8 bases and the J segment 8 bases; nucleotides outside the gene matches: 12. This CDR3 contains 13 residues.